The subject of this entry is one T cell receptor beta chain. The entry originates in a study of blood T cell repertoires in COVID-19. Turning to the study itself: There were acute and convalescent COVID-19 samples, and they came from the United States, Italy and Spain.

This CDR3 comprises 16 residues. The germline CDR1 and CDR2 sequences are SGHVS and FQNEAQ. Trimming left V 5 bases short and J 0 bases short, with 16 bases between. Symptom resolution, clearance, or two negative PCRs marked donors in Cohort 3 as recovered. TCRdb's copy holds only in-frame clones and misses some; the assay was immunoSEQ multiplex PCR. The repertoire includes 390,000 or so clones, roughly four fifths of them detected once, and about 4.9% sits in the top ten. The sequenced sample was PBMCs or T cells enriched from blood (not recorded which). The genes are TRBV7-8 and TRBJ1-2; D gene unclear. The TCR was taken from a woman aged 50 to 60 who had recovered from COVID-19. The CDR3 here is CASSPLRILANYGYTF. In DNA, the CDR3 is TGTGCCAGCAGCCCCCTAAGGATCCTAGCTAACTATGGCTACACCTTC.